This T cell receptor beta chain was sequenced for a study of blood T cell repertoires in COVID-19. Clones were read by immunoSEQ multiplex PCR, and TCRdb kept only the in-frame ones, dropping some. The sample holds approximately 300,000 clones, about 85% seen once. The V segment lost 3 bases and the J segment 3 bases; nucleotides outside the gene matches: 3. Per germline, CDR1 SNHLY and CDR2 FYNNEI. The CDR3 length is 14 residues. The V gene is TRBV2, the J gene TRBJ2-7; 9 nucleotides match TRBD2. The receptor was derived from a human donor with COVID-19, enrolled during active disease. The donor label of this sample is uncertain. The sequenced sample was peripheral blood. In DNA form, the CDR3 reads TGTGCCAGCAGTGAGACTAGCGGAAACTACGAGCAGTACTTC. This gives the protein CASSETSGNYEQYF.